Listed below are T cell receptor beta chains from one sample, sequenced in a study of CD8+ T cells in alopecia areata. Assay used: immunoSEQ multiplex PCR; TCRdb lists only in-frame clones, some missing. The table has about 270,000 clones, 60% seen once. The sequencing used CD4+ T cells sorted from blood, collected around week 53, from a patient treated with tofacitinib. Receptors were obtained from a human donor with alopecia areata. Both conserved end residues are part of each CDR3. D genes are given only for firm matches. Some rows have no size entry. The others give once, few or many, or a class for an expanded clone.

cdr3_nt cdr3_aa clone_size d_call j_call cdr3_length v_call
TGTGCCTGGAGCGCCTGGGGACTAGCGGGCACAGATACGCAGTATTTT CAWSAWGLAGTDTQYF NA TRBD2 TRBJ2-3 16 TRBV30
TGTGCCAGCAGCCAGGCGGAGGGGTCTGCCACAGATACGCAGTATTTT CASSQAEGSATDTQYF few NA TRBJ2-3 16 TRBV7-9
TGTGCCAGCAGCCGCAGGGGGGATGAGCAGTTCTTC CASSRRGDEQFF NA NA TRBJ2-1 12 TRBV7-9
TGTGCCAGCAGCTCCCGTGGAGGGTACAGATTAGATACGCAGTATTTT CASSSRGGYRLDTQYF NA NA TRBJ2-3 16 TRBV13
TGTGCCAGCAGTGAGACGGGGAATTCCTACAATGAGCAGTTCTTC CASSETGNSYNEQFF NA NA TRBJ2-1 15 TRBV6-1
TGTGCCAGCAGCCTCATGGGTCTCGATACGCAGTATTTT CASSLMGLDTQYF NA NA TRBJ2-3 13 TRBV5-6
TGTGCCAGCAGTGAAGCCCGGGACCCCTACACAGATACGCAGTATTTT CASSEARDPYTDTQYF few NA TRBJ2-3 16 TRBV2
TGCGCCAGCAGTGAGGGCGGGGGGATGTACGAGCAGTACTTC CASSEGGGMYEQYF few TRBD2 TRBJ2-7 14 TRBV10-2
TGTGCCAGCAGCCAAGATTTACAGAACTATGGCTACACCTTC CASSQDLQNYGYTF few NA TRBJ1-2 14 TRBV14
TGTGCCACCAGCATAATTTCCTGGGGGACCGAAGAGACCCAGTACTTC CATSIISWGTEETQYF NA NA TRBJ2-5 16 TRBV15
TGTGCCAGCAGTGCGGGAGGCGCAACCTACGAGCAGTACTTC CASSAGGATYEQYF NA TRBD2 TRBJ2-7 14 TRBV2
TGTGCCTGGAGTTCCCCGGGAAGCTACGAGCAGTACTTC CAWSSPGSYEQYF NA NA TRBJ2-7 13 TRBV30
TGTGCCTGGGCCTGGGACAGATTCAGCGTCGGGGAGCTGTTTTTT CAWAWDRFSVGELFF NA TRBD1 TRBJ2-2 15 TRBV30
TGTGCCAGCAGCTTAGAAATAGCGGGGGCAAGCCTTAACTATGGCTACACCTTC CASSLEIAGASLNYGYTF NA NA TRBJ1-2 18 TRBV7-8
TGTGCCAGCAGCCAAGTGGTCCGGGGGGGAGGAGATACGCAGTATTTT CASSQVVRGGGDTQYF NA TRBD2 TRBJ2-3 16 TRBV4-2
TGCAGCGTTGCAATGGGACAGGGTGGGACAGATACGCAGTATTTT CSVAMGQGGTDTQYF few TRBD1 TRBJ2-3 15 TRBV29-1
TGTGCCAGCAGCGTAGTTCGGGGCAGCTCCTACAATGAGCAGTTCTTC CASSVVRGSSYNEQFF NA NA TRBJ2-1 16 TRBV9
TGTGCCAGCAGCTTACTAGTCGGCACAGATACGCAGTATTTT CASSLLVGTDTQYF few NA TRBJ2-3 14 TRBV7-2
TGCAGCGTTGGGGGGTCCTCCTACGAGCAGTACTTC CSVGGSSYEQYF few NA TRBJ2-7 12 TRBV29-1
TGTGCCAGCTCACCTCGGGAGCTAGGAGGCTACACCTTC CASSPRELGGYTF NA NA TRBJ1-2 13 TRBV18
TGCACCAGCAGCTATAGGACAGGATGTGGTGAAAAACTGTTTTTT CTSSYRTGCGEKLFF NA NA TRBJ1-4 15 TRBV1
TGTGCCAGCAGCCAAGGGCTAGTTTTGGGCAATGAGCAGTTCTTC CASSQGLVLGNEQFF NA NA TRBJ2-1 15 TRBV14
TGTGCCAGCAAGAAACAGGGGGCGCGGGACGAGCAGTACTTC CASKKQGARDEQYF many TRBD1 TRBJ2-7 14 TRBV6-5
TGTGCCAGCAGTTACGGCGGCCTGGGTCCTAATTCACCCCTCCACTTT CASSYGGLGPNSPLHF NA NA TRBJ1-6 16 TRBV6-5
TGCAGCGTTTACGGAGGGGTGGACACCGGGGAGCTGTTTTTT CSVYGGVDTGELFF few NA TRBJ2-2 14 TRBV29-1
TGTGCCAGCAGCGCAGACCTAGGGGAGACCCAGTACTTC CASSADLGETQYF NA NA TRBJ2-5 13 TRBV5-6
TGTGCCAGCAGCCCACGTGCCCTAGGAACTGAAGCTTTCTTT CASSPRALGTEAFF NA NA TRBJ1-1 14 TRBV7-9
TGCAGCGTTATGACTCAACAAGATTCACCCCTCCACTTT CSVMTQQDSPLHF NA NA TRBJ1-6 13 TRBV29-1
TGTGCCAGCAGCTTGGCCTTACTAGCGGATGAGACCCAGTACTTC CASSLALLADETQYF NA TRBD2 TRBJ2-5 15 TRBV7-8
TGTGCCTGGAAGTGGGCAGGCGCGAACACCGGGGAGCTGTTTTTT CAWKWAGANTGELFF NA NA TRBJ2-2 15 TRBV30
TGTGCCAGCCTTGGGGGTCTGATGAACACTGAAGCTTTCTTT CASLGGLMNTEAFF NA NA TRBJ1-1 14 TRBV27
TGTGCCAGCAGCTTCGCGGCAGTCACGAATACTGAAGCTTTCTTT CASSFAAVTNTEAFF NA NA TRBJ1-1 15 TRBV7-8
TGTGCCTGGGACCCATCGGAAGGGGCCAACGTCCTGACTTTC CAWDPSEGANVLTF NA NA TRBJ2-6 14 TRBV30
TGTGCCAGCAGTGCCCCGGGACTCCTGAACACTGAAGCTTTCTTT CASSAPGLLNTEAFF NA NA TRBJ1-1 15 TRBV2
TGCAGCGCTTCTTATGGGGAGAATTCACCCCTCCACTTT CSASYGENSPLHF NA NA TRBJ1-6 13 TRBV29-1
TGCAGCGTCGGGGGGACAGGGCGGTTTGGCTACACCTTC CSVGGTGRFGYTF NA TRBD1 TRBJ1-2 13 TRBV29-1
TGTGCCTGGACTAAACTAGCGGGGAAACAAGAGACCCAGTACTTC CAWTKLAGKQETQYF NA TRBD2 TRBJ2-5 15 TRBV30
TGTGCCTCGACCAGCGGGGGGGGCCTAAGCTCCTACAATGAGCAGTTCTTC CASTSGGGLSSYNEQFF few TRBD2 TRBJ2-1 17 TRBV30
TGTGCCAGCAGCGCCCGGGACACCTACACCGGGGAGCTGTTTTTT CASSARDTYTGELFF NA NA TRBJ2-2 15 TRBV9
TGTGCCAGTAGTCAGTGGCGGGGGATCACCGGGGAGCTGTTTTTT CASSQWRGITGELFF NA TRBD2 TRBJ2-2 15 TRBV19
TGCAGCGGCCTTCCTAGCGGGGGGAGCACAGATACGCAGTATTTT CSGLPSGGSTDTQYF NA TRBD2 TRBJ2-3 15 TRBV29-1
TGTGCCAGCAGTTCCCGGACAGGCTCCTACGAGCAGTACTTC CASSSRTGSYEQYF NA TRBD1 TRBJ2-7 14 TRBV6-5
TGTGCGTCGGGTGGAGGACACATTAACTCTGGAAACACCATATATTTT CASGGGHINSGNTIYF NA NA TRBJ1-3 16 TRBV30
TGTGCCAGCAGCTTTGGGACCTCCCTTTACAATGAGCAGTTCTTC CASSFGTSLYNEQFF once NA TRBJ2-1 15 TRBV7-6
TGTGCCAGCAGCGGACCTCGCGGGGGAGGGACTGAGCAGTTCTTC CASSGPRGGGTEQFF NA TRBD2 TRBJ2-1 15 TRBV9
TGCGCCAGCAGCCAAGAAGTGGGTTGGGATGGCTACACCTTC CASSQEVGWDGYTF NA NA TRBJ1-2 14 TRBV4-1
TGCAGCACCCCGGGACAGAGGCAAGAGACCCAGTACTTC CSTPGQRQETQYF few TRBD1 TRBJ2-5 13 TRBV29-1
TGTGCCAGCAGTCAGGACAGGGGCCCCGATGAGCAGTTCTTC CASSQDRGPDEQFF many TRBD1 TRBJ2-1 14 TRBV2
TGCGCCAGCAGCCAAGAATGGACGCTATATACGCAGTATTTT CASSQEWTLYTQYF few NA TRBJ2-3 14 TRBV4-3
TGCAGCGTGCGTCCCGGGACAGGGGACTACGAGCAGTACTTC CSVRPGTGDYEQYF NA TRBD1 TRBJ2-7 14 TRBV29-1
TGTGCCAGCAGTATAAGTGCAACTAATGAAAAACTGTTTTTT CASSISATNEKLFF NA NA TRBJ1-4 14 TRBV6-5
TGTGCCTGGAGCGCTCAGACAGGTGGGACAGATACGCAGTATTTT CAWSAQTGGTDTQYF NA NA TRBJ2-3 15 TRBV30
TGTGCCAGCAGTCCCGGGACAGCCCATCAGCCCCAGCATTTT CASSPGTAHQPQHF NA TRBD1 TRBJ1-5 14 TRBV6-5
TGTGCCAGTAGTAGCAGACAGGGCGGTCATTCACCCCTCCACTTT CASSSRQGGHSPLHF NA TRBD1 TRBJ1-6 15 TRBV19